Presented here are 27 T cell receptor beta chains from one specimen sequenced in a study of a mutant IDH1 vaccine in newly diagnosed glioma. The antigens these receptors bind are not known. Time point in this sample: week 5, during vaccination. The content of each vaccine dose was 300 ug of mutant IDH1 20-mer peptide, and topical imiquimod accompanied it. Data came from immunoSEQ multiplex PCR; TCRdb stores just in-frame clones and leaves some out. Here the sample spans 38,000 or so clones, approximately 90% being singletons. Sequencing used PBMCs, obtained from a glioma patient whose treatment included an IDH1 peptide vaccine. The source of these receptors is a man aged 50-59 years with glioma.

This chain joins TRBV21-1 and TRBJ1-1. TRBV21-1 is a pseudogene segment. The CDR3 runs to 18 residues. CDR3 sequence: CASSKGRGIVLMNTEAFF. DNA for the CDR3: TGTGCCAGCAGCAAAGGGAGGGGGATCGTGTTGATGAACACTGAAGCTTTCTTT.

The chain combines TRBV19 with TRBJ2-3, with 11 bases that match TRBD2. The V segment lost 5 bases and the J segment 3 bases; nucleotides outside the gene matches: 4. CDR1 is LNHDA, CDR2 SQIVND, per germline (reference sequence). This CDR3 is built from 15 residues. CDR3 in DNA: TGTGCCAGTAGTCTTATAGCGGGGGGGACAGATACGCAGTATTTT. It specifies CASSLIAGGTDTQYF.

The chain combines TRBV4-2 with TRBJ2-4; either TRBD1 or TRBD2 may fit D (5 bases each). From germline, CDR1 is LGHNA and CDR2 YNFKEQ. The CDR3 extends over 19 amino acids. The V end lost 4 bases, the J end lost 3 bases, and 25 bases lay between the germline ends. CDR3 nucleotide sequence: TGTGCCAGCAGCCCCTATGGGGCTGCGAGTGGACGGGACAAAAACATTCAGTACTTC. Translating it yields CASSPYGAASGRDKNIQYF.

CDR3 in amino acids: CASNPGSSYEQYF. CDR3 sequence (DNA): TGTGCCAGCAACCCCGGGAGCTCCTACGAGCAGTACTTC. This rearrangement joins TRBV27 to TRBJ2-7; D possibly corresponds to TRBD2 (6 bases). Trimming left V 7 bases short and J 0 bases short, with 10 bases between. CDR1 MNHEY and CDR2 SMNVEV come from the germline V gene (reference sequence). The CDR3 extends over 13 amino acids.

V and J are TRBV15 and TRBJ2-7, with D maybe TRBD1 (7 bases). The germline V and J ends were trimmed by 0 bases and 7 bases, with 19 bases remaining between them. The CDR3 spans 16 residues. Looked up from germline, CDR1 is LNHNV and CDR2 is YYDKDF (reference sequence). This chain's CDR3 is CATSRDWAGGFGEQYF. The CDR3 nucleotides are TGTGCCACCAGCAGAGATTGGGCAGGGGGGTTCGGAGAGCAGTACTTC.

This rearrangement joins TRBV15 to TRBJ1-1, with TRBD1 matching over 12 bases. Germline loops: CDR1 LNHNV, CDR2 YYDKDF (reference sequence). This CDR3 comprises 15 residues. V dropped 5 bases and J dropped 4; count of bases not matched to a gene: 5. The CDR3 region has the DNA TGTGCCACCAGCCGGGACAGGGGGCCGGGCACTGAAGCTTTCTTT. It is translated as CATSRDRGPGTEAFF.

The chain combines TRBV4-2 with TRBJ2-1; 8 nucleotides agree with TRBD2. Germline CDR1 LGHNA, CDR2 YNFKEQ. CDR3 size: 16 residues. With 3 bases clipped from V and 4 bases from J, the junction kept 8 bases outside the gene matches. CDR3 protein: CASSHAVASGYNEQFF. CDR3 nucleotide sequence: TGTGCCAGCAGCCACGCGGTGGCTAGCGGGTACAATGAGCAGTTCTTC.

By share, this clone ranks as large. The chain carries TRBV7-6 and TRBJ1-5; D is undetermined. V dropped 5 bases and J dropped 6 bases, with 11 bases sitting between them. Germline V CDR1 and CDR2: SGHVS, FNYEAQ. The CDR3 extends over 13 amino acids. CDR3 protein: CASSPWVGQPQHF. The CDR3 nucleotides read TGTGCCAGCAGCCCCTGGGTAGGTCAGCCCCAGCATTTT.

This chain uses TRBV7-8 with TRBJ2-3; D not resolved. The germline CDR1 and CDR2 sequences are SGHVS and FQNEAQ. The CDR3 consists of 14 residues. The ends were cut back, 1 base at V and 2 bases at J, with 7 bases in the middle. CDR3 residues: CASSLGRHTDTQYF. CDR3 bases: TGTGCCAGCAGCTTAGGACGTCACACAGATACGCAGTATTTT.

About this clone: Other nucleotide sequences from this sample produce the same CDR3. This sequence joins TRBV6-1 and TRBJ1-1; 7 nucleotides match TRBD1. Trimming at V came to 1 base and at J to 3 bases, leaving 2 bases not matched to a gene. CDR1 is MNHNS, CDR2 SASEGT, per germline. CDR3 length: 14 residues. The CDR3 DNA sequence: TGTGCCAGCAGTGAAGACAGGGGAGACACTGAAGCTTTCTTT. The encoded protein is CASSEDRGDTEAFF.

This chain uses TRBV9 with TRBJ2-3; TRBD1 matches 7 bases. Unmatched junction bases numbered 14, after V lost 4 bases and J lost 3 bases. Germline loops: CDR1 SGDLS, CDR2 YYNGEE. This CDR3 comprises 17 residues. CDR3 protein: CASSPRQGLRGTDTQYF. For the CDR3, the DNA is TGTGCCAGCAGCCCGAGACAGGGTCTAAGGGGGACAGATACGCAGTATTTT.

This chain uses TRBV4-1 with TRBJ2-7; TRBD2 might be the D (5 bases). Per germline, CDR1 MGHRA and CDR2 YSYEKL. V lost 1 base, J lost 7 bases, and 8 bases lay in between. The CDR3 totals 12 residues. The CDR3 sequence is CASSQGREEQYF. For the CDR3, the DNA is TGCGCCAGCAGCCAAGGACGGGAAGAGCAGTACTTC.

This chain links TRBV4-1 with TRBJ1-2; the match to TRBD1 covers 7 bases. The junction had 8 bases not matched to a gene; V was cut back by 5 bases and J by 5 bases. This CDR3 is built from 14 residues. CDR1 MGHRA and CDR2 YSYEKL come from the germline V gene. The CDR3: CASSTQGTGYGYTF. The CDR3 nucleotides read TGCGCCAGCAGCACACAGGGGACGGGGTATGGCTACACCTTC.

The chain recombines TRBV5-6 with TRBJ1-2, with D possibly matching TRBD1 (5 bases). V was clipped by 0 bases and J by 4 bases, with 13 bases between them. From germline, CDR1 is SGHDT and CDR2 YYEEEE. The CDR3 contains 15 residues. The CDR3 here is CASSLVWQGLYGYTF. CDR3 nucleotide sequence: TGTGCCAGCAGCTTGGTGTGGCAGGGTCTCTATGGCTACACCTTC.

The J gene is TRBJ2-7, the V gene TRBV19; D uncertain. The V end was cut by 1 base, the J end by 0 bases, with 7 bases between. Germline lookup yields CDR1 LNHDA and CDR2 SQIVND (reference sequence). CDR3 length equals 14 residues. In nucleotides, the CDR3 is TGTGCCAGTAGTATAGCGCAAAGCTCCTACGAGCAGTACTTC. It is translated as CASSIAQSSYEQYF.

The CDR3 DNA reads TGTGCCAGCAGCCAAGAGAGGTATGGCTACACCTTC. It codes for CASSQERYGYTF. The J gene is TRBJ1-2, the V gene TRBV4-2; D gene ambiguous. Germline CDR1 is LGHNA and CDR2 is YNFKEQ. V lost 0 bases, J lost 5 bases, and 4 bases lay in between. The CDR3 is made up of 12 amino acids.

This clone was recorded once. The chain employs TRBV9 and TRBJ1-1; 8 bases line up with TRBD1. The CDR3 consists of 15 residues. The germline gives CDR1 SGDLS, CDR2 YYNGEE. V dropped 3 bases and J dropped 2; count of bases not matched to a gene: 6. Here the CDR3 reads CASSASSGGNTEAFF. In DNA form, the CDR3 reads TGTGCCAGCAGCGCCAGTTCAGGGGGCAACACTGAAGCTTTCTTT.

The V and J genes are TRBV11-2 and TRBJ2-1; 7 nucleotides match TRBD1. V shed 3 bases, J shed 9 bases, and the junction held 8 bases outside the gene matches. Germline-derived CDR1 and CDR2 are SGHAT and FQNNGV. CDR3 length: 14 amino acids. CDR3 region: CASSFTRTGGEQFF. CDR3 sequence (DNA): TGTGCCAGCAGCTTCACCCGGACAGGCGGTGAGCAGTTCTTC.

The J gene is TRBJ1-2, the V gene TRBV29-1; perhaps TRBD1 as D (5 bases). This CDR3 region has 14 residues. Germline loops: CDR1 SQVTM, CDR2 ANQGSEA. V was trimmed by 3 bases and J by 2 bases, leaving 13 bases between them. CDR3 coding DNA: TGCAGCGTTGACCTCGACAGAGGAAACTATGGCTACACCTTC. It codes for CSVDLDRGNYGYTF.

The rearrangement joins TRBV28 to TRBJ1-5; no firm D call. The CDR3 is 15 residues long. Germline V lookup: CDR1 MDHEN, CDR2 SYDVKM. The V gene lost 7 bases and the J gene lost 5 bases, with 18 bases spanning the gap. CDR3 DNA: TGTGCCAGCAAAACGGAGTGGGGTTCGTATCAGCCCCAGCATTTT. Protein sequence: CASKTEWGSYQPQHF.

The chain has TRBV2 and TRBJ1-1, with TRBD1 as a possible D gene (5 bases). Deletions cut 0 bases from V and 1 base from J, with 6 bases between. CDR3 length: 14 amino acids. Germline lookup yields CDR1 SNHLY and CDR2 FYNNEI. The CDR3 coding sequence is TGTGCCAGCAGTGAAGCGGGGGGGAACACTGAAGCTTTCTTT. Protein sequence: CASSEAGGNTEAFF.

This chain connects TRBV9 to TRBJ2-7; D remains ambiguous. The ends were cut back, 4 bases at V and 7 bases at J, with 18 bases in the middle. Germline V gives CDR1 SGDLS, CDR2 YYNGEE. The CDR3 runs 14 residues. CDR3 loop: CASSPGGTAREQYF. CDR3 DNA sequence: TGTGCCAGCAGCCCTGGCGGCACTGCCCGGGAGCAGTACTTC.

The chain is built from TRBV2 and TRBJ1-5; D is perhaps TRBD1 (6 bases). V was trimmed by 8 bases and J by 0 bases, leaving 17 bases between them. There are 16 residues in the CDR3. Germline CDR1 and CDR2: SNHLY and FYNNEI. The CDR3 DNA follows: TGTGCCAGCGGGCCCGAACAGGGCTATAGCAATCAGCCCCAGCATTTT. As protein: CASGPEQGYSNQPQHF.

The chain uses TRBV6-1 and TRBJ2-7, with 13 bases aligning to TRBD2. J gave up 3 bases and V 6 bases, and 5 bases lay outside the gene matches. Germline V gene lookup returns CDR1 MNHNS and CDR2 SASEGT. This CDR3 comprises 15 residues. Here the CDR3 DNA reads TGTGCCAGCAGAGAGGGACTAGCGGGGCTCTACGAGCAGTACTTC. It translates to CASREGLAGLYEQYF.

This CDR3 reads CASNLEGDTQYF. The DNA for the CDR3 is TGTGCCAGCAATTTGGAGGGAGATACGCAGTATTTT. The rearrangement joins TRBV2 to TRBJ2-3, with TRBD2 as a possible D gene (6 bases). The CDR3 is 12 residues long. The V and J ends lost 7 bases and 5 bases respectively, with 10 bases between them. Germline V gene sequence: CDR1 SNHLY, CDR2 FYNNEI.

This rearrangement joins TRBV5-1 to TRBJ2-6, with 10 bases aligning to TRBD1. The CDR3 covers 18 residues. Germline CDR1 reads SGHRS; CDR2 reads YFSETQ. The V segment lost 5 bases and the J segment 1 base; nucleotides outside the gene matches: 9. This CDR3 reads CASSSPGQGLSGANVLTF. CDR3 coding DNA: TGCGCCAGCAGTTCCCCGGGACAGGGGTTATCTGGGGCCAACGTCCTGACTTTC.

The V gene is TRBV27, the J gene TRBJ2-1; D possibly matches TRBD1 or TRBD2 (5 bases each). CDR3 size: 15 residues. The V end lost 0 bases, the J end lost 5 bases, and 11 bases lay between the germline ends. Germline V gene sequence: CDR1 MNHEY, CDR2 SMNVEV (reference sequence). The chain's CDR3 is CASSLSGEGNNEQFF. CDR3 DNA sequence: TGTGCCAGCAGTTTATCGGGTGAGGGGAACAATGAGCAGTTCTTC.